These 12 T cell receptor beta chains were all obtained from the same sample, sequenced in a study of OX40 agonist ivuxolimab in advanced cancers. Data came from immunoSEQ multiplex PCR; TCRdb stores just in-frame clones and leaves some out. The sample records approximately 90,000 clones, around 87% being singletons. The source was CD4+ or CD8+ T cells sorted from blood, collected in a trial of the OX40 agonist ivuxolimab. These receptors were obtained from an adult with an advanced solid tumor such as melanoma, head and neck, liver or kidney cancer.

J is TRBJ2-1 and V is TRBV6-6, with D possibly being TRBD2 (5 bases). CDR1 MNHNY and CDR2 SVGAGI come from the germline V gene (reference sequence). The CDR3 consists of 11 residues. Trimming took 5 bases from V and 9 from J, leaving 8 bases between them. The DNA of the CDR3 is TGTGCCAGCAGTCAAGGGAGTGAGCAGTTCTTC. Translated, it gives CASSQGSEQFF.

This clone was detected only once. The rearrangement joins TRBV7-8 to TRBJ1-1; perhaps TRBD1 as D (5 bases). V lost 5 bases and J 0 bases, leaving 13 bases between the germline ends. Per the germline V gene, CDR1 is SGHVS and CDR2 is FQNEAQ. The CDR3 runs 15 residues. The chain's CDR3 is CASSERQQMNTEAFF. The CDR3 region has the DNA TGTGCCAGCAGCGAAAGACAGCAAATGAACACTGAAGCTTTCTTT.

This clone has only one observation. CDR3 in amino acids: CASSPRGSSYEQYF. CDR3 DNA sequence: TGTGCCAGCTCACCGCGGGGTAGCTCCTACGAGCAGTACTTC. The gene calls are TRBV18 and TRBJ2-7, with a weak D call TRBD2 (6 bases). This CDR3 is 14 amino acids long. V was shortened by 3 bases and J by 0 bases, with 9 bases between the two germline ends. Germline CDR1 KGHSH, CDR2 LQKENI.

CDR3 DNA: TGTGCCAGCAGCCCGTGGGAGCGGAGGCGGGAGTACGAGCAGTACTTC. The encoded protein is CASSPWERRREYEQYF. The chain links TRBV11-2 to TRBJ2-7; 7 nucleotides align to TRBD2. Looked up from germline, CDR1 is SGHAT and CDR2 is FQNNGV. The CDR3 is 16 residues long. V shed 5 bases, J shed 4 bases, and the junction held 14 bases outside the gene matches.

This clone occurred once. The chain couples TRBV6-6 to TRBJ1-5; D uncertain. Trimming took off 5 bases at V and 7 bases at J, with 12 bases between the two ends. Germline CDR1 reads MNHNY; CDR2 reads SVGAGI (reference sequence). This CDR3 comprises 13 residues. This CDR3 is CASSMREGQPQHF. The DNA of the CDR3 is TGTGCCAGCAGTATGAGGGAAGGCCAGCCCCAGCATTTT.

The chain couples TRBV21-1 to TRBJ2-7; the DNA was not compared with TRBD1, the D call given in the table. TRBV21-1 is listed as a pseudogene. The CDR3 is 15 residues long. The CDR3: CASSLDRGTANEQYF. The DNA of the CDR3 is TGTGCCAGCTCGCTGGACAGGGGGACTGCCAACGAGCAGTACTTC.

The rearrangement uses TRBV6-1 and TRBJ2-5; D ambiguous. The germline V gene encodes CDR1 MNHNS and CDR2 SASEGT. V shed 4 bases and J shed 3 bases, with 9 bases lying between them. The CDR3 is 13 residues long. The DNA for the CDR3 is TGTGCCAGCAGTGCCCGATTGGAAGAGACCCAGTACTTC. Amino acid sequence: CASSARLEETQYF.

V is TRBV27 and J is TRBJ1-1; TRBD1 matches at 7 bases. The J segment lost 2 bases and the V segment lost 8 bases, leaving 5 bases of the junction unmatched. This CDR3 is built from 13 residues. Germline V gene lookup returns CDR1 MNHEY and CDR2 SMNVEV (reference sequence). The CDR3, as DNA: TGTGCCAGCTTGGGACAGTTTAACACTGAAGCTTTCTTT. This translates into CASLGQFNTEAFF.

The V gene is TRBV5-5, the J gene TRBJ2-1, with D maybe TRBD1 (5 bases). V lost 1 base to trimming and J lost 0 bases, with 11 bases between them. Germline CDR1 reads SGHKS; CDR2 reads YYEKEE (reference sequence). CDR3 length: 16 amino acids. The CDR3 loop reads CASSLLGPSSYNEQFF. DNA for the CDR3: TGTGCCAGCAGCTTGTTGGGGCCGAGCTCCTACAATGAGCAGTTCTTC.

This sequence joins TRBV5-1 and TRBJ1-5; D gene ambiguous. The CDR3 is made up of 15 amino acids. CDR1 SGHRS and CDR2 YFSETQ come from the germline V gene. V lost 0 bases to trimming and J lost 0 bases, with 7 bases between them. The CDR3 sequence: CASSLVGDSNQPQHF. The DNA for the CDR3 is TGCGCCAGCAGCTTGGTCGGGGATAGCAATCAGCCCCAGCATTTT. The full variable domain, in which reference TRBV5-1 and TRBJ1-5 provide the parts outside the CDR3, is KAGVTQTPRYLIKTRGQQVTLSCSPISGHRSVSWYQQTPGQGLQFLFEYFSETQRNKGNFPGRFSGRQFSNSRSEMNVSTLELGDSALYLCASSLVGDSNQPQHFGDGTRLSIL.

The chain uses TRBV19 and TRBJ2-4; D may match TRBD1 or TRBD2 (5 bases each). Trimming left V 3 bases short and J 8 bases short, with 17 bases between. CDR1 is LNHDA and CDR2 is SQIVND in the germline V gene (reference sequence). The CDR3 has 15 amino acids. Here the CDR3 DNA reads TGTGCCAGTAGTATTTCCTCCGACTCGGGACACATTCAGTACTTC. Protein: CASSISSDSGHIQYF.

This clone was counted once. V and J are TRBV5-4 and TRBJ2-1; D unresolved. The CDR3 runs to 14 residues. With 0 bases removed from V and 3 bases from J, the gap between germline ends came to 7 bases. Germline lookup yields CDR1 SGHNT and CDR2 YYREEE (reference sequence). CDR3 region: CASSLVGYYNEQFF. CDR3 sequence (DNA): TGTGCCAGCAGCTTGGTGGGATACTACAATGAGCAGTTCTTC.